Listed below are T cell receptor beta chains from one sample, sequenced in a study of OX40 agonist ivuxolimab in advanced cancers. Sequencing used immunoSEQ multiplex PCR; TCRdb keeps in-frame clones, though not all of them. This sample has tens of thousands of clones, with roughly 77% found just once. This sample comprised CD4+ or CD8+ T cells sorted from blood, obtained in a trial of the OX40 agonist ivuxolimab. Source of these receptors: an adult with an advanced solid tumor such as melanoma, head and neck, liver or kidney cancer. Both conserved end residues are part of each CDR3. A D gene is named only where the DNA matches it firmly. Part of the rows lack a size; the others show once, few, many or a class for expanded clones.

clone_size	v_call	cdr3_length	j_call	d_call	cdr3_nt	cdr3_aa
few	TRBV6-6	16	TRBJ2-7	TRBD2	TGTGCCAGCACTCTGAGCCGCCTAGCGGGAACCTACGAGCAGTACTTC	CASTLSRLAGTYEQYF
few	TRBV5-3	9	TRBJ1-1	.	TGTGCCAGAAGTATTGAAGCTTTCTTT	CARSIEAFF
.	TRBV5-1	12	TRBJ2-7	.	TGCGCCAGCAGTCGGGGATCCTACGAGCAGTACTTC	CASSRGSYEQYF
.	TRBV7-2	15	TRBJ2-3	TRBD2	TGTGCCAGCAGCTTGATAGCGGGAGTCTCAGATACGCAGTATTTT	CASSLIAGVSDTQYF
.	TRBV4-1	15	TRBJ2-3	TRBD2	TGCGCCAGCAGCCAAGAGGAGCGGGGAACAGATACGCAGTATTTT	CASSQEERGTDTQYF
.	TRBV27	15	TRBJ2-7	.	TGTGCCAGCAGTTTAGACCCTAAGGGTCCCTACGAGCAGTACTTC	CASSLDPKGPYEQYF
.	TRBV27	15	TRBJ1-1	.	TGTGCCAGCAGTTTAAGGGGGACACGCAACACTGAAGCTTTCTTT	CASSLRGTRNTEAFF
.	TRBV11-3	17	TRBJ2-5	.	TGTGCCAGCAGCTCCGGGTGGGGCGGGCGGTACCAAGAGACCCAGTACTTC	CASSSGWGGRYQETQYF
.	TRBV5-1	17	TRBJ1-3	.	TGCGCCAGCAGCTTAATGGGCAGGACCAGCTCTGGAAACACCATATATTTT	CASSLMGRTSSGNTIYF
.	TRBV19	16	TRBJ1-1	.	TGTGCCAGTATAAACACTGGACGGGGAAGAACACTTTTTGCTTTCTTT	CASINTGRGRTLFAFF
.	TRBV5-6	16	TRBJ2-2	.	TGTGCCAGCAGCTTGCCCCAGGGACGCAACACCGGGGAGCTGTTTTTT	CASSLPQGRNTGELFF
.	TRBV10-3	14	TRBJ1-6	TRBD1	TGTGCCATCAGTGCGGACAGGGGCGATTCACCCCTCCACTTT	CAISADRGDSPLHF
.	TRBV7-2	14	TRBJ1-3	.	TGTGCCACGATGCGGTCCGGCTCTGGAAACACCATATATTTT	CATMRSGSGNTIYF
few	TRBV7-2	15	TRBJ2-7	.	TGTGCCAGCAGCACCTGGGATGGCGGTCTCCCCGAGCAGTACTTC	CASSTWDGGLPEQYF
.	TRBV30	12	TRBJ1-3	.	TGTGCCTGGAAGGGGGTCGGAAACACCATATATTTT	CAWKGVGNTIYF
.	TRBV19	14	TRBJ1-6	.	TGTGCCAGTGGCCGCAGCTCCTATAATTCACCCCTCCACTTT	CASGRSSYNSPLHF
.	TRBV6-4	15	TRBJ2-1	TRBD1	TGTGCCACCGAGCCGGACAGGACGTCGAGAAATGAGCAGTTCTTC	CATEPDRTSRNEQFF
.	TRBV5-6	12	TRBJ2-7	.	TGTGCCAGCAGCTTGACAGGGCCCGAGCAGTACTTC	CASSLTGPEQYF
.	TRBV11-2	14	TRBJ1-1	.	TGTGCCAGCAGCCACTGGACGGAGAACACTGAAGCTTTCTTT	CASSHWTENTEAFF
.	TRBV5-1	17	TRBJ2-2	TRBD2	TGCGCCAGCAGCTTGCAGCTAGCGGGAGATCTTGTCGGGGAGCTGTTTTTT	CASSLQLAGDLVGELFF
.	TRBV6-5	13	TRBJ1-1	.	TGTGCCAGCAGTTCCACAGGGTTCACTGAAGCTTTCTTT	CASSSTGFTEAFF
.	TRBV19	13	TRBJ2-5	.	TGTGCCAGCTCGGGGGCAGCGCAAGAGACCCAGTACTTC	CASSGAAQETQYF
.	TRBV7-9	17	TRBJ2-4	.	TGTGCCAGCAGCTTAGATTCTGGGGGGTTTTCCAAAAACATTCAGTACTTC	CASSLDSGGFSKNIQYF
few	TRBV7-9	14	TRBJ2-3	.	TGTGCCAGCACCCGGGGGCACGACAGGGAAACGCAGTATTTT	CASTRGHDRETQYF
.	TRBV7-3	16	TRBJ2-1	.	TGTGCCAGCAGCTTAAGTCTCTCAGGGCCCTACAATGAGCAGTTCTTC	CASSLSLSGPYNEQFF
.	TRBV19	14	TRBJ2-1	TRBD2	TGTGCCAGTAGTATAGGAGCGGGAGCGAATGAGCAGTTCTTC	CASSIGAGANEQFF
.	TRBV5-6	15	TRBJ1-2	TRBD1	TGTGCCAGCAGCGTCCCCCAGGGGGCGTTCGGTGGCTACACCTTC	CASSVPQGAFGGYTF
.	TRBV28	15	TRBJ2-1	.	TGTGCCAGCAGCCCGACAACCTCCTCCTACAATGAGCAGTTCTTC	CASSPTTSSYNEQFF
.	TRBV9	16	TRBJ2-1	.	TGTGCCAGCAGCGTGGATGCACGCAGCTCCTACAATGAGCAGTTCTTC	CASSVDARSSYNEQFF
.	TRBV11-3	13	TRBJ2-7	.	TGTGCCAGCAGTTCGGACTACTCCTACGAGCAGTACTTC	CASSSDYSYEQYF
.	TRBV7-2	17	TRBJ2-1	TRBD2	TGTGCCAGCAGCATCACTAGCGGGAGGGCCGTAAACAATGAGCAGTTCTTC	CASSITSGRAVNNEQFF
few	TRBV14	15	TRBJ2-1	TRBD2	TGTGCCAGCAGCCAAGTAGCGGGGCCCAACAATGAGCAGTTCTTC	CASSQVAGPNNEQFF
.	TRBV11-1	15	TRBJ2-3	TRBD1	TGTGCCAGCAGCCCCCGACAGGGGGATACAGATACGCAGTATTTT	CASSPRQGDTDTQYF
.	TRBV6-5	14	TRBJ1-1	.	TGTGCCAGCAGTTACCTCCCCCCGAACACTGAAGCTTTCTTT	CASSYLPPNTEAFF
.	TRBV5-1	15	TRBJ1-3	TRBD1	TGCGCCAGCAGCTCGGGACAGGCGGCTGGAAACACCATATATTTT	CASSSGQAAGNTIYF
.	TRBV21-1	16	TRBJ2-3	.	TGTGCCAGCAGCAAAGGAGAAGTGTCTAGCACAGATACGCAGTATTTT	CASSKGEVSSTDTQYF
.	TRBV10-3	16	TRBJ1-1	.	TGTGCCATCAGTGTCTTGAGGGGTGGGCGGCGCACTGAAGCTTTCTTT	CAISVLRGGRRTEAFF
.	TRBV10-2	15	TRBJ2-2	.	TGCGCCAGCGTTTCGGCAGGAACGAACACCGGGGAGCTGTTTTTT	CASVSAGTNTGELFF
.	TRBV7-2	16	TRBJ2-3	TRBD2	TGTGCCAGCAGCCCCCTCCGACTAGCGGGGACAGATACGCAGTATTTT	CASSPLRLAGTDTQYF
many	TRBV6-5	15	TRBJ1-1	TRBD1	TGTGCCAGCAGTTCCCAGGGGGCGGGGAACACTGAAGCTTTCTTT	CASSSQGAGNTEAFF
.	TRBV5-1	15	TRBJ2-7	TRBD1	TGCGCCAGCAACCCAGGACAGGGGCTATCCTACGAGCAGTACTTC	CASNPGQGLSYEQYF
once	TRBV7-2	12	TRBJ2-1	.	TGTGCCAGCAGCCTCGTCCTAGGGGAGCAGTTCTTC	CASSLVLGEQFF
.	TRBV27	14	TRBJ2-5	TRBD1	TGTGCCAGCAGTCTGGGACAGGGATTTGGGACCCAGTACTTC	CASSLGQGFGTQYF
.	TRBV10-3	16	TRBJ2-1	TRBD2	TGTGCCATCAGTGAGCCCCCTAGCGGGAGGAGGAATGAGCAGTTCTTC	CAISEPPSGRRNEQFF
once	TRBV14	16	TRBJ1-4	.	TGTGCCAGCAGCCGTTGGGCAGGGGCTTTAAATGAAAAACTGTTTTTT	CASSRWAGALNEKLFF
.	TRBV7-2	15	TRBJ1-2	.	TGTGCCAGCAGCCTTTCGAGGGGAGGCACCCATGGCTACACCTTC	CASSLSRGGTHGYTF
.	TRBV6-5	13	TRBJ1-4	.	TGTGCCAGCCGCCGGGGGCTCGGTGAAAAACTGTTTTTT	CASRRGLGEKLFF
.	TRBV5-6	16	TRBJ1-1	TRBD1	TGTGCCAGCAGCTTCTTTGAATTGACAGGGGACACTGAAGCTTTCTTT	CASSFFELTGDTEAFF
.	TRBV4-2	21	TRBJ2-1	TRBD2	TGTGCCAGCAGCCCCTGGAGGGGACTAGCGGCCTCTGCGAGCTCCTACAATGAGCAGTTCTTC	CASSPWRGLAASASSYNEQFF
.	TRBV7-6	13	TRBJ2-5	.	TGTGCCAGCACCTCCCGACAAATAGAGACCCAGTACTTC	CASTSRQIETQYF
.	TRBV7-2	15	TRBJ2-3	.	TGTGCCAGCGGAACGTCCAGGGTTAGCACAGATACGCAGTATTTT	CASGTSRVSTDTQYF
.	TRBV4-1	16	TRBJ1-1	.	TGCGCCAGCAGCCAGACAGACAGGTTAATGAACACTGAAGCTTTCTTT	CASSQTDRLMNTEAFF
.	TRBV12-5	15	TRBJ2-2	TRBD1	TGTGCTAGTGGTATGGGACAGGGGGCATCCGGGGAGCTGTTTTTT	CASGMGQGASGELFF
few	TRBV9	15	TRBJ1-1	.	TGTGCCAGCAGCCCTCGAGTGGGGTATAACACTGAAGCTTTCTTT	CASSPRVGYNTEAFF
.	TRBV2	14	TRBJ2-7	.	TGTGCCAGCAGAGAAGGGGGTCCCGAATACGAGCAGTACTTC	CASREGGPEYEQYF